This passage covers 4 T cell receptor beta chains from one sample sequenced in a study of blood T cell repertoires in COVID-19. Sequencing was performed with immunoSEQ multiplex PCR; in TCRdb, only in-frame clones are kept and a portion is missing. The table shows about 140,000 clones, with roughly 90% occurring only once. The sequenced sample was peripheral blood. These receptors originate from a man in his 60s with active or convalescent COVID-19.

The V gene is TRBV7-9, the J gene TRBJ1-1; the D gene is possibly TRBD1 (6 bases). The V gene lost 4 bases and the J gene lost 1 base, with 16 bases spanning the gap. From germline, CDR1 is SEHNR and CDR2 FQNEAQ (reference sequence). The CDR3 totals 16 residues. The chain's CDR3 is CASSSSDRGWNTEAFF. DNA for the CDR3: TGTGCCAGCAGCTCGTCGGATAGGGGGTGGAACACTGAAGCTTTCTTT.

The V call is TRBV6-1, the J call TRBJ1-2, with TRBD1 matching over 9 bases. The trim removed 3 bases at V and 5 bases at J, leaving 4 bases unmatched. The germline CDR1 and CDR2 sequences are MNHNS and SASEGT. The CDR3 contains 14 residues. This CDR3 is CASSDTGTGYGYTF. Here the CDR3 DNA reads TGTGCCAGCAGTGACACCGGGACAGGGTATGGCTACACCTTC.

This clone was counted a single time. The chain couples TRBV24-1 to TRBJ2-5; 10 bases map to TRBD1. V shed 3 bases and J 5 bases; nucleotides not matched to a gene: 5. This CDR3 is built from 15 residues. CDR1 and CDR2 (germline): KGHDR, SFDVKD. The chain's CDR3 is CATSDGTGAGETQYF. CDR3 bases: TGTGCCACCAGTGATGGGACAGGGGCCGGCGAGACCCAGTACTTC.

This clone has just one count. This chain joins TRBV24-1 and TRBJ1-1; D not certain. The CDR3 loop spans 14 amino acids. CDR1 and CDR2 (germline): KGHDR, SFDVKD. Trimming removed 10 bases at V and 1 base at J, with 15 bases between. The CDR3 DNA reads TGTGCCACACTAGCGATCTCTGCGAACACTGAAGCTTTCTTT. It codes for CATLAISANTEAFF.